This T cell receptor (beta chain) derives from a study of blood T cell repertoires in COVID-19. Study-wide background: PBMCs, B-cell-depleted T cells, or T cells were the source of the cDNA or gDNA that made up the material.

The length of the CDR3 is 14 residues. Germline lookup yields CDR1 LNHDA and CDR2 SQIVND (reference sequence). J gave up 6 bases and V 9 bases, and 10 bases lay outside the gene matches. In the authors' methods: Cell counts per sample came from amplifying reference gene primers. Libraries were prepared by immunoSEQ multiplex PCR; TCRdb keeps only in-frame clonotypes and omits some of them. The V and J calls and clone size come from that table; D and trimming were worked out from the DNA. The sample carries more than 80,000 clones, roughly 72% recorded once. The source of this sequence is a woman aged 55 to 70 in a cohort sampled during active or convalescent COVID-19. The J gene is TRBJ2-3, the V gene TRBV19; 9 bases map to TRBD1. The sample comprised peripheral blood. The CDR3 loop is CASSRDRVADTQYF. CDR3 DNA sequence: TGTGCCAGCAGCCGGGACAGGGTAGCGGATACGCAGTATTTT.